This T cell receptor (beta chain) was profiled in a study of cytomegalovirus exposure and HLA in healthy donors. PCR was performed using 60 Vbeta and 13 Jbeta primers. Clones were sequenced by immunoSEQ multiplex PCR, and TCRdb holds only the in-frame ones, with some missing. Counted here are approximately 110,000 clones, over 70% occurring once; the ten biggest clones make up 4.1%. This clone was picked up one time. Sequencing was performed on PBMCs. The sequence was collected from a woman aged 40 to 49 in good health and CMV-seronegative.

This CDR3 is CASSPHGNTGELFF. DNA for the CDR3: TGTGCCAGCAGCCCCCACGGGAACACCGGGGAGCTGTTTTTT. The rearrangement joins TRBV7-2 to TRBJ2-2; D unclear. CDR3 length equals 14 residues. V was trimmed by 5 bases and J by 1 base, leaving 8 bases between them. The germline V gene encodes CDR1 SGHTA and CDR2 FQGNSA.